This TCR beta chain was documented in a study of PD-1 blockade in classical Hodgkin lymphoma. Findings and caveats of the study: Newly diagnosed patients reportedly had lower baseline TCR diversity than healthy donors. No one has yet defined what causes the repertoire differences, which may be disease activity or prior therapy.

Time point: cycle 4 day 1 (C4D1), after 6 weeks of nivolumab. Relapse after autologous stem cell transplantation occurred in every patient, and brentuximab vedotin exposure varied. Complete response, partial response or progressive disease constituted the best responses recorded. Clones were read by immunoSEQ multiplex PCR, and TCRdb kept only the in-frame ones, dropping some. Here the sample spans about 44,000 clones, roughly 70% being singletons. Turning to this clone: Its antigen remains unknown.

The TCR originated in a human donor with classical Hodgkin lymphoma. The material sequenced was peripheral blood mononuclear cells (PBMCs), taken before the fourth cycle of nivolumab.

The CDR3 region has the DNA TGTGCCAGCAGTTACTCGATGGCAGGGGGCTACGAGCAGTACTTC. It yields the protein CASSYSMAGGYEQYF. The V and J genes are TRBV6-5 and TRBJ2-7; 7 bases fit TRBD1. CDR3 length: 15 residues. CDR1 and CDR2 (germline): MNHEY, SVGAGI. Losses at the gene ends were 0 bases for V and 3 bases for J; bases not matched to a gene: 5.